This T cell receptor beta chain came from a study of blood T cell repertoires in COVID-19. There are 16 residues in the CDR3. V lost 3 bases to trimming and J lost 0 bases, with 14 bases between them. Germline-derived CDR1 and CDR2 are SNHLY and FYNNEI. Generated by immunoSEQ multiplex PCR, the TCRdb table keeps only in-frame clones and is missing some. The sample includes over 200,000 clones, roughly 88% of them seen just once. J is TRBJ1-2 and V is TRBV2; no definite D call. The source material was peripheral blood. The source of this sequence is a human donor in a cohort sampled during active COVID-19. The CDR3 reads CASSDVWETSNYGYTF. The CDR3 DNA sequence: TGTGCCAGCAGTGATGTCTGGGAGACTTCTAACTATGGCTACACCTTC.